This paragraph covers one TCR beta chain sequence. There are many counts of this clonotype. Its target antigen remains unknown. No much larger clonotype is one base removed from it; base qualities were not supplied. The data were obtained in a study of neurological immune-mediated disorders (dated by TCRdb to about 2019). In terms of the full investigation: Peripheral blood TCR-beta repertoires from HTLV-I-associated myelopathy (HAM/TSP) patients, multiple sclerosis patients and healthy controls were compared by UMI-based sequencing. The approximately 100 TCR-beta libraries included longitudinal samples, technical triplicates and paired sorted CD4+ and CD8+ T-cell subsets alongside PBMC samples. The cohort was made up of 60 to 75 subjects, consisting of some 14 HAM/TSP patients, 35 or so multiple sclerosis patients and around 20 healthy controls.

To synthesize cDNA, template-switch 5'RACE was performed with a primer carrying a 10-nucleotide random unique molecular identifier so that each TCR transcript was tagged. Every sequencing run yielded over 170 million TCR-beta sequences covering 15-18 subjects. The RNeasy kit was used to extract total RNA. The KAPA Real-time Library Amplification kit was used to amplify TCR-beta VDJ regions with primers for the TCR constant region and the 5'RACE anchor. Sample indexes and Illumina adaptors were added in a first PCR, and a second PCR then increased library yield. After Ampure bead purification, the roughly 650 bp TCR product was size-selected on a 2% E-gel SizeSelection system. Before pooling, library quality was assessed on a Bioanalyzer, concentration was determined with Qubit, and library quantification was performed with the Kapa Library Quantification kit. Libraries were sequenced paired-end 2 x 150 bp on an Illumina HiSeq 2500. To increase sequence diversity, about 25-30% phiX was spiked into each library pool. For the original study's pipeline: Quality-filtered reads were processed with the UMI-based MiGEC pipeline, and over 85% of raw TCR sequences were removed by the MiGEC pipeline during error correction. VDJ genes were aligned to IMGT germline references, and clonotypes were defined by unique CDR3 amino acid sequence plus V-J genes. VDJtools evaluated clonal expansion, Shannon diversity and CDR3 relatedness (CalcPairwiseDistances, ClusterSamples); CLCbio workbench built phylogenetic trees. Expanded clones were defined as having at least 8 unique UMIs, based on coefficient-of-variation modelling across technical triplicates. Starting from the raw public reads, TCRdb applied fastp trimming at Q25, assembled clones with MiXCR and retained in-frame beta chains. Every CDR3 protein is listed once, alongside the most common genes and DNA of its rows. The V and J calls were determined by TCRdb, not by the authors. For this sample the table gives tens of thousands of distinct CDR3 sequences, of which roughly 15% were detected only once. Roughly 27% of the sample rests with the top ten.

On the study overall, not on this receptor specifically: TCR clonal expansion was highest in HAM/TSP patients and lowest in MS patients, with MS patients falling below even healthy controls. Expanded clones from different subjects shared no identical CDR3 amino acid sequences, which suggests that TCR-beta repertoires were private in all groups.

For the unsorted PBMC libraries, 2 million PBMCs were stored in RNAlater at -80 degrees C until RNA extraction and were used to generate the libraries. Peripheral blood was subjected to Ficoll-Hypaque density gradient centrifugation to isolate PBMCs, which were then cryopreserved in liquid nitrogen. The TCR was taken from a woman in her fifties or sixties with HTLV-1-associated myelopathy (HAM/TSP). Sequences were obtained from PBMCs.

The CDR3 region has the sequence CASSRNYGYTF. The sequenced DNA: TGTGCCAGCAGTAGAAACTATGGCTACACCTTC. The chain is encoded by TRBV2 joined to TRBJ1-2; confidence is insufficient to name the D gene. The V end loses 5 bases and the J end loses 2 bases, and a stretch of 3 bases separates them. The germline V gene encodes CDR1 SNHLY and CDR2 FYNNEI. Measured from the cysteine to the phenylalanine, the CDR3 is 11 residues long. Only the CDR3 part of the read is kept: 33 bases, read in frame from the first base. This CDR3, with the reference TRBV2 and TRBJ1-2 proteins standing in past its ends, gives the full variable domain EPEVTQTPSHQVTQMGQEVILRCVPISNHLYFYWYRQILGQKVEFLVSFYNNEISEKSEIFDDQFSVERPDGSNFTLKIRSTKLEDSAMYFCASSRNYGYTFGSGTRLTVV.